These T cell receptor beta chains were read from a single sample in a study of blood T cell repertoires in COVID-19. TCRdb's table, derived via immunoSEQ multiplex PCR, lists solely in-frame clones and lacks some. Of about 380,000 clones in the sample, around 89% were seen once. The material sequenced was PBMCs or T cells enriched from blood (not recorded which). All receptors come from a young woman who had recovered from COVID-19. The conserved cysteine and the conserved F or W are not part of the CDR3 here.

TRBJ2-7	TRBV4-1	ASSQAGQSYEQY
TRBJ1-2	TRBV14	ASSRLPGGAGYGYT
TRBJ1-5	TRBV2	AFKGSGLNQPQH
TRBJ2-1	TRBV5-1	ASSSGPAATYNEQF
TRBJ1-3	TRBV7-9	ASSRAGDGNTIY
TRBJ2-1	TRBV28	ASSLVGAHKRYGQF
TRBJ2-7	TRBV14	ASSHPLHEQY
TRBJ1-1	TRBV10-1	ASSESRVGTEAF
TRBJ1-1	TRBV5-1	ASSLAGNTEAF
TRBJ2-6	TRBV29-1	SVVAGANVLT
TRBJ1-1	TRBV6-5	ASRAGSNTEAF
TRBJ1-2	TRBV13	ASSSTNYGYT